Below are 29 T cell receptor beta chains sequenced from a single sample in a study of shared clonotypes between healthy human individuals. Repertoires were generated with immunoSEQ multiplex PCR, while TCRdb's copy carries only in-frame clones and drops some. The repertoire holds around 600,000 clones, with 90% to 95% as singletons. The naive CD8 subset, CD45RO-negative cells positively selected for CCR7, excluded terminally differentiated effector memory CD45RA+ cells. The material sequenced was naive CD8+ T cells sorted from blood. These receptor sequences come from a woman aged 30 to 39 in good health.

This clone has only one observation. The chain joins TRBV4-1 to TRBJ2-7; D remains unclear. This CDR3 has 13 residues. Trimming removed 4 bases from V and 3 bases from J, with 10 bases in between. Germline V gives CDR1 MGHRA, CDR2 YSYEKL. The DNA of the CDR3 is TGCGCCAGCAGCCCGACACTATTCTACGAGCAGTACTTC. This gives the protein CASSPTLFYEQYF.

The V and J genes are TRBV27 and TRBJ2-5, with D possibly matching TRBD1 (6 bases). TRBJ2-7 matches the DNA end more closely, so the J call is doubtful. The CDR3 loop spans 14 amino acids. Per the germline V gene, CDR1 is MNHEY and CDR2 is SMNVEV (reference sequence). The CDR3 sequence: CASSLYDRFDEQYF. CDR3 nucleotide sequence: TGTGCCAGCAGTTTATATGACAGGTTCGACGAGCAGTACTTC.

The V and J genes are TRBV30 and TRBJ2-7; D unresolved. The CDR3 runs to 13 residues. With 7 bases removed from V and 2 bases from J, the gap between germline ends came to 15 bases. The germline CDR1 and CDR2 sequences are GTSNPN and SVGIG (reference sequence). For the CDR3, the DNA is TGTGCCTACAATTACGACTTTCCCTACGAGCAGTACTTC. Its protein is CAYNYDFPYEQYF.

The J gene is TRBJ2-5, the V gene TRBV5-8, with D perhaps being TRBD1 or TRBD2 (5 bases each). CDR1 and CDR2 from the germline V gene are SGHTS and YDEGEE. Trimming pared 1 base from V and 5 bases from J, leaving 9 bases between. The CDR3 has 13 amino acids. CDR3 sequence reads: CASSLRQRETQYF. CDR3 sequence (DNA): TGTGCCAGCAGCTTGCGACAGCGGGAGACCCAGTACTTC.

This clone appeared once. The gene calls are TRBV5-6 and TRBJ2-7, with unresolved D. In germline, CDR1 is SGHDT, CDR2 YYEEEE. CDR3 size: 14 residues. The ends were cut back, 0 bases at V and 1 base at J, with 8 bases in the middle. CDR3 sequence: CASSLGSGSYEQYF. In nucleotides, the CDR3 is TGTGCCAGCAGCTTGGGATCAGGTTCCTACGAGCAGTACTTC.

This clone appeared once. The chain carries TRBV27 and TRBJ2-2; 7 positions agree with TRBD1. Per the germline V gene, CDR1 is MNHEY and CDR2 is SMNVEV (reference sequence). J gave up 6 bases and V 4 bases, and 5 bases lay outside the gene matches. The CDR3 covers 14 residues. DNA of the CDR3: TGTGCCAGCAGTTCCCTCACAGGGGCCGGGGAGCTGTTTTTT. Amino acids: CASSSLTGAGELFF.

The DNA for the CDR3 is TGCGCCAGCAGCCAACCCGGGACAGCGCACAATGAGCAGTTCTTC. Translated, it gives CASSQPGTAHNEQFF. The V and J genes are TRBV4-1 and TRBJ2-1; TRBD1 agrees at 7 bases. V was clipped by 2 bases and J by 5 bases; unmatched bases: 6. Germline V gene data show CDR1 as MGHRA and CDR2 as YSYEKL. The CDR3 runs 15 residues.

Written as DNA, the CDR3 is TGTGCCAGCAGTTTACGGGAGCAGTACTTC. Amino acid sequence: CASSLREQYF. The V gene is TRBV28, the J gene TRBJ2-7; the D is unclear. The CDR3 sequence is 10 residues long. Per germline, CDR1 MDHEN and CDR2 SYDVKM. V was trimmed by 2 bases and J by 7 bases, leaving 3 bases between them.

This clone appeared once. The chain couples TRBV11-2 to TRBJ2-5; 8 bases align to TRBD2. This CDR3 has 14 amino acids. The germline V gene encodes CDR1 SGHAT and CDR2 FQNNGV. J was trimmed by 2 bases and V by 1 base; bases with no gene match: 0. Here the CDR3 reads CASSLAGGQETQYF. In DNA form, the CDR3 reads TGTGCCAGCAGCTTAGCGGGAGGGCAAGAGACCCAGTACTTC.

This chain connects TRBV28 to TRBJ1-4; D gene unclear. The CDR3 contains 14 residues. CDR1 is MDHEN and CDR2 is SYDVKM in the germline V gene. Trimming removed 5 bases at V and 4 bases at J, with 11 bases between. This chain's CDR3 is CASSTSVGNEKLFF. The CDR3, as DNA: TGTGCCAGCAGTACCAGCGTTGGTAATGAAAAACTGTTTTTT.

The chain employs TRBV9 and TRBJ2-5, with 8 bases aligning to TRBD1. The V gene end was trimmed by 0 bases and the J gene end by 5 bases; junction bases not matched to a gene: 9. CDR3 size: 16 residues. Germline V gives CDR1 SGDLS, CDR2 YYNGEE. The CDR3 sequence is CASSVAPQGAGETQYF. CDR3 DNA sequence: TGTGCCAGCAGCGTAGCCCCCCAGGGGGCAGGGGAGACCCAGTACTTC.

The chain links TRBV29-1 to TRBJ2-2; possible D gene TRBD1, 5 bases. Trimming left V 5 bases short and J 0 bases short, with 13 bases between. The CDR3 runs to 15 residues. CDR1 SQVTM and CDR2 ANQGSEA come from the germline V gene. CDR3 sequence (DNA): TGCAGCGTTCGGTCAGTCAGGGCGAACACCGGGGAGCTGTTTTTT. Its translation: CSVRSVRANTGELFF.

A note on this clone: The junction and the germline gene differ at one end; a read error may be behind it. The J gene is TRBJ1-1, the V gene TRBV11-2; no clear D. The CDR3 extends over 15 amino acids. CDR1 and CDR2 from the germline V gene are SGHAT and FQNNGV. The CDR3 DNA follows: TGTGCCAGCACCAGGATAGATAATCCGCGAAGGAGGGTGGAGTGG. Translated, it gives CASTRIDNPRRRVEW.

V gene TRBV7-9 combines with J gene TRBJ1-2; 10 nucleotides line up with TRBD1. Germline-derived CDR1 and CDR2 are SEHNR and FQNEAQ (reference sequence). J gave up 6 bases and V 6 bases, and 4 bases lay outside the gene matches. The CDR3 has 13 amino acids. CDR3 region: CASSQTGGHGYTF. The CDR3 nucleotides read TGTGCCAGCAGTCAGACAGGGGGCCATGGCTACACCTTC.

For this clone: Other DNA sequences within the sample encode an identical CDR3. The chain joins TRBV27 to TRBJ2-1; D is possibly TRBD2 (6 bases). V was clipped by 3 bases and J by 1 base, with 7 bases between them. CDR3 length: 14 amino acids. The germline V gene encodes CDR1 MNHEY and CDR2 SMNVEV (reference sequence). The CDR3 protein is CASSFSGSYNEQFF. The CDR3 region has the DNA TGTGCCAGCAGTTTTAGCGGATCCTACAATGAGCAGTTCTTC.

The chain recombines TRBV27 with TRBJ2-5, with 9 bases matching TRBD2. The CDR3 has 16 residues. V trimming: 5 bases; J trimming: 3 bases; junction bases outside the gene matches: 10. Germline V gives CDR1 MNHEY, CDR2 SMNVEV (reference sequence). The CDR3, as DNA: TGTGCCAGCAGTCCCTCAGTAGCGGGAGAAGAAGAGACCCAGTACTTC. Encoded protein: CASSPSVAGEEETQYF.

The J gene is TRBJ2-1, the V gene TRBV13, with D possibly being TRBD2 (6 bases). The germline V and J ends were trimmed by 4 bases and 0 bases, with 10 bases remaining between them. This CDR3 comprises 15 residues. CDR1 is PRHDT and CDR2 is FYEKMQ in the germline V gene (reference sequence). DNA of the CDR3: TGTGCCAGCAGCTCTCCGGGACTCTCCTACAATGAGCAGTTCTTC. The encoded protein is CASSSPGLSYNEQFF.

The chain employs TRBV5-1 and TRBJ2-7; 7 bases fit TRBD1. Per the germline V gene, CDR1 is SGHRS and CDR2 is YFSETQ. This CDR3 region has 15 residues. V was pared by 4 bases and J by 0 bases, with 7 bases of the junction left unmatched. The CDR3 reads CASSGPGDSSYEQYF. The CDR3 nucleotides are TGCGCCAGCAGCGGTCCCGGGGACAGCTCCTACGAGCAGTACTTC.

V usage is TRBV6-6 and J usage is TRBJ2-3, with a tentative D call TRBD1 (5 bases). V lost 2 bases and J 2 bases, leaving 11 bases between the germline ends. Per the germline V gene, CDR1 is MNHNY and CDR2 is SVGAGI (reference sequence). The CDR3 has 15 residues. CDR3 DNA sequence: TGTGCCAGCAGTTACACGGACAATCCCACAGATACGCAGTATTTT. Its protein is CASSYTDNPTDTQYF.

V gene TRBV19 combines with J gene TRBJ1-2; the D is unclear. Looked up from germline, CDR1 is LNHDA and CDR2 is SQIVND (reference sequence). The V gene lost 0 bases and the J gene lost 0 bases, with 8 bases spanning the gap. This CDR3 spans 15 amino acids. The CDR3 sequence: CASSIDSLANYGYTF. The CDR3 DNA reads TGTGCCAGTAGTATAGACAGCTTAGCTAACTATGGCTACACCTTC.

The J gene is TRBJ2-5, the V gene TRBV19, with unresolved D. The DNA matches TRBJ2-7 better at its end, which makes the J call doubtful. The germline gives CDR1 LNHDA, CDR2 SQIVND (reference sequence). This CDR3 has 14 residues. CDR3 protein: CASSIHASSDEQYF. CDR3 DNA: TGTGCCAGTAGTATCCACGCGTCGTCTGACGAGCAGTACTTC.

This clone was detected once. The chain employs TRBV5-8 and TRBJ2-3; 12 bases match TRBD2. This CDR3 region has 17 residues. J was trimmed by 3 bases and V by 4 bases; bases with no gene match: 9. Germline CDR1 and CDR2: SGHTS and YDEGEE. The CDR3 here is CASSATGTSGPTDTQYF. The CDR3 DNA sequence: TGTGCCAGCAGCGCCACCGGGACTAGCGGGCCTACAGATACGCAGTATTTT.

This chain uses TRBV7-3 with TRBJ1-2; 8 bases are shared with TRBD1. CDR1 is SGHTA, CDR2 FQGTGA, per germline. The CDR3 is 13 residues long. Unmatched junction bases numbered 2, after V lost 4 bases and J lost 4 bases. The CDR3 region is CASSSGGGYGYTF. For the CDR3, the DNA is TGTGCCAGCAGCTCAGGGGGCGGCTATGGCTACACCTTC. Full variable domain (rest looked up from reference TRBV7-3 and TRBJ1-2): GAGVSQTPSNKVTEKGKYVELRCDPISGHTALYWYRQSLGQGPEFLIYFQGTGAADDSGLPNDRFFAVRPEGSVSTLKIQRTERGDSAVYLCASSSGGGYGYTFGSGTRLTVV.

The J gene is TRBJ1-3, the V gene TRBV30; D not certain. V lost 4 bases and J 0 bases, leaving 16 bases between the germline ends. Germline CDR1 and CDR2: GTSNPN and SVGIG (reference sequence). The length of the CDR3 is 16 residues. CDR3 sequence reads: CAWKPDPPDSGNTIYF. DNA of the CDR3: TGTGCCTGGAAGCCCGACCCGCCCGACTCTGGAAACACCATATATTTT.

The chain joins TRBV6-5 to TRBJ1-4; 8 bases map to TRBD1. J lost 4 bases, V lost 6 bases, and 7 bases had no gene match. This CDR3 has 15 amino acids. Germline V gene sequence: CDR1 MNHEY, CDR2 SVGAGI. CDR3 bases: TGTGCCAGCAGCCCTACGGGACAGGTTAATGAAAAACTGTTTTTT. Translation gives CASSPTGQVNEKLFF.

The chain carries TRBV9 and TRBJ1-4; D is perhaps TRBD1 (5 bases). Germline CDR1 reads SGDLS; CDR2 reads YYNGEE. Deletions cut 0 bases from V and 8 bases from J, with 14 bases between. The CDR3 runs to 15 residues. CDR3 coding DNA: TGTGCCAGCAGCGTAGGGGGCAGCCGATGGGAAAAACTGTTTTTT. Its protein is CASSVGGSRWEKLFF.

The chain couples TRBV4-1 to TRBJ2-7; weak D call: TRBD2 (8 bases). Deletions cut 4 bases from V and 0 bases from J, with 16 bases between. The CDR3 sequence is 16 residues long. Germline V CDR1 and CDR2: MGHRA, YSYEKL. CDR3 region: CASSRSAGDSSYEQYF. DNA for the CDR3: TGCGCCAGCAGCCGCTCAGCGGGGGACAGCTCCTACGAGCAGTACTTC.

V is TRBV27 and J is TRBJ1-4; D unresolved. The CDR3 runs to 13 residues. In germline, CDR1 is MNHEY, CDR2 SMNVEV (reference sequence). V gave up 7 bases and J gave up 0 bases, with 6 bases separating them. The CDR3 loop reads CASKLSTNEKLFF. The CDR3 DNA is TGTGCCAGCAAACTTTCAACTAATGAAAAACTGTTTTTT. The complete variable domain, with remaining parts taken from reference TRBV27 and TRBJ1-4, reads EAQVTQNPRYLITVTGKKLTVTCSQNMNHEYMSWYRQDPGLGLRQIYYSMNVEVTDKGDVPEGYKVSRKEKRNFPLILESPSPNQTSLYFCASKLSTNEKLFFGSGTQLSVL.

The chain is built from TRBV6-6 and TRBJ2-7; 7 positions agree with TRBD1. This CDR3 is 16 amino acids long. J lost 3 bases, V lost 0 bases, and 8 bases had no gene match. Per germline, CDR1 MNHNY and CDR2 SVGAGI (reference sequence). CDR3 nucleotides: TGTGCCAGCAGTTACTCAATCACAGGGGCCCTCTACGAGCAGTACTTC. As protein: CASSYSITGALYEQYF.